This T cell receptor beta chain is from a study of OX40 agonist ivuxolimab in advanced cancers. For the study at large: The dose-escalation group included hepatocellular carcinoma, melanoma, renal cell carcinoma and head and neck cancer. Points from the study as a whole: Partial responders treated at 0.1-3.0 mg/kg exhibited clonal expansion among the lowest measured. CD8+ T cells (on average) carried more expanded clones than CD4+ T cells. The antigen specificity of the peripheral T cells (those that were expanded) was not determined.

Looked up from germline, CDR1 is MNHNS and CDR2 is SASEGT. With 6 bases removed from V and 4 bases from J, the gap between germline ends came to 7 bases. The CDR3 is 12 residues long. Sequenced by immunoSEQ multiplex PCR; TCRdb stores in-frame clones only, minus some. The sample lists more than 40,000 clones; around nine tenths were seen once. As to this clone: Antigen unknown.

V gene TRBV6-1 combines with J gene TRBJ2-1, with D hard to call. The sequencing used CD4+ or CD8+ T cells sorted from blood, collected in a trial of the OX40 agonist ivuxolimab. The source is an adult with an advanced solid tumor such as melanoma, head and neck, liver or kidney cancer. The CDR3: CASSTSYNEQFF. CDR3 nucleotide sequence: TGTGCCAGCAGCACCTCATACAATGAGCAGTTCTTC.